Listed below are T cell receptor beta chains from one sample, sequenced in a study of shared clonotypes between healthy human individuals. Method: immunoSEQ multiplex PCR; TCRdb's copy keeps in-frame clones and lacks some. The sample holds about 530,000 clones, 95% to 97% seen once. Sequenced input: naive CD4+ T cells sorted from blood. The receptors derive from a woman aged 25 to 39 in good health. Both conserved end residues are part of each CDR3. D genes are given only for firm matches. Some rows have no size entry. The others give once, few or many, or a class for an expanded clone.

>TRBV28|TRBJ2-7|TRBD2|-|15
CATRPTSGPSYEQYF
TGTGCCACCCGGCCGACTAGCGGGCCCTCCTACGAGCAGTACTTC
>TRBV7-9|TRBJ2-5|-|once|14
CASSFGTSGETQYF
TGTGCCAGCAGCTTTGGGACTTCGGGAGAGACCCAGTACTTC
>TRBV18|TRBJ2-5|-|-|15
CASSPPSEGGETQYF
TGTGCCAGCTCACCACCGAGCGAGGGGGGAGAGACCCAGTACTTC
>TRBV7-7|TRBJ2-1|-|-|14
CASSLGGGTHEQFF
TGTGCCAGCAGCTTAGGTGGGGGAACCCATGAGCAGTTCTTC
>TRBV6-1|TRBJ1-5|-|-|12
CASSGWDQPQHF
TGTGCCAGCAGTGGTTGGGATCAGCCCCAGCATTTT
>TRBV2|TRBJ1-5|TRBD1|-|14
CASSGGTGGQPQHF
TGTGCCAGCAGTGGAGGGACAGGGGGTCAGCCCCAGCATTTT
>TRBV9|TRBJ2-1|TRBD2|-|15
CASSLGTSSWDEQFF
TGTGCCAGCAGCCTTGGGACTAGCAGTTGGGATGAGCAGTTCTTC
>TRBV7-9|TRBJ1-1|-|-|15
CASSFNRGLNTEAFF
TGTGCCAGCAGCTTTAACCGGGGGCTGAACACTGAAGCTTTCTTT
>TRBV9|TRBJ2-3|-|-|15
CASSVKGPPTDTQYF
TGTGCCAGCAGCGTGAAGGGGCCCCCCACAGATACGCAGTATTTT
>TRBV5-4|TRBJ2-3|-|-|14
CASSLAAKTDTQYF
TGTGCCAGCAGCTTGGCCGCGAAAACAGATACGCAGTATTTT
>TRBV9|TRBJ2-2|-|-|15
CASSPAVTNTGELFF
TGTGCCAGCAGCCCCGCAGTTACTAACACCGGGGAGCTGTTTTTT
>TRBV28|TRBJ2-7|TRBD2|-|17
CASSGLAGARSSYEQYF
TGTGCCAGCAGTGGACTAGCGGGAGCAAGAAGTTCCTACGAGCAGTACTTC
>TRBV6-6|TRBJ1-5|TRBD1|-|15
CASSTDRGSNQPQHF
TGTGCCAGCAGTACCGACAGGGGAAGCAATCAGCCCCAGCATTTT
>TRBV27|TRBJ2-1|TRBD2|-|15
CASTASGAFSNEQFF
TGTGCCAGCACAGCTAGCGGGGCCTTTAGCAATGAGCAGTTCTTC
>TRBV9|TRBJ2-7|TRBD2|-|13
CASAGTSSYEQYF
TGTGCCAGCGCCGGGACTAGCTCCTACGAGCAGTACTTC
>TRBV11-2|TRBJ2-7|-|-|17
CASSFQPGLGGSYEQYF
TGTGCCAGCAGCTTTCAGCCGGGACTTGGAGGCTCCTACGAGCAGTACTTC
>TRBV7-2|TRBJ2-1|TRBD2|once|19
CASSKPRLAVEGSYNEQFF
TGTGCCAGCAGCAAACCCCGACTAGCCGTCGAGGGCTCCTACAATGAGCAGTTCTTC
>TRBV2|TRBJ1-5|-|-|15
CASSRAGYSNQPQHF
TGTGCCAGCAGTAGGGCAGGCTATAGCAATCAGCCCCAGCATTTT
>TRBV18|TRBJ2-2|-|-|14
CASSPGLHTGELFF
TGTGCCAGCTCACCGGGGTTACACACCGGGGAGCTGTTTTTT
>TRBV28|TRBJ2-7|TRBD1|-|14
CASSFGTGGGEQYF
TGTGCCAGCAGTTTCGGGACAGGGGGCGGGGAGCAGTACTTC
>TRBV30|TRBJ2-3|TRBD2|once|17
CAWSATRTSGSVDTQYF
TGTGCCTGGAGTGCGACCAGGACTAGCGGGAGTGTTGATACGCAGTATTTT
>TRBV6-5|TRBJ2-5|TRBD2|-|15
CASSSTSGHQETQYF
TGTGCCAGCAGCTCGACTAGCGGCCACCAAGAGACCCAGTACTTC
>TRBV7-2|TRBJ1-1|-|-|15
CASSRRVLSGTEAFF
TGTGCCAGCAGCCGACGGGTGCTTTCTGGGACTGAAGCTTTCTTT
>TRBV2|TRBJ2-2|-|once|15
CASSEGAANTGELFF
TGTGCCAGCAGTGAAGGGGCCGCGAACACCGGGGAGCTGTTTTTT
>TRBV6-5|TRBJ2-5|-|once|14
CASVGGFHQETQYF
TGTGCCAGCGTCGGGGGCTTCCACCAAGAGACCCAGTACTTC
>TRBV10-3|TRBJ1-1|-|-|15
CAISESGGSGTEAFF
TGTGCCATCAGTGAGTCGGGGGGAAGCGGGACTGAAGCTTTCTTT
>TRBV28|TRBJ1-3|-|-|15
CASSLEGIPGNTIYF
TGTGCCAGCAGTTTGGAGGGGATACCTGGAAACACCATATATTTT
>TRBV5-1|TRBJ2-7|-|-|16
CASSLGRARGHYEQYF
TGCGCCAGCAGCTTGGGTAGAGCCAGGGGCCACTACGAGCAGTACTTC
>TRBV19|TRBJ2-2|-|-|14
CASSMGANTGELFF
TGTGCCAGTAGTATGGGGGCGAACACCGGGGAGCTGTTTTTT
>TRBV28|TRBJ1-1|-|-|13
CASGHGANTEAFF
TGTGCCAGCGGTCACGGGGCGAACACTGAAGCTTTCTTT
>TRBV7-2|TRBJ2-7|TRBD1|-|15
CASSLVGQGNYEQYF
TGTGCCAGCAGCTTAGTGGGACAGGGGAACTACGAGCAGTACTTC
>TRBV6-6|TRBJ2-7|TRBD1|-|14
CASTPGQGSYEQYF
TGTGCCAGTACGCCGGGACAGGGGTCCTACGAGCAGTACTTC
>TRBV2|TRBJ1-5|TRBD1|-|13
CASRGQAGQPQHF
TGTGCCAGCAGAGGACAGGCGGGTCAGCCCCAGCATTTT
>TRBV6-6|TRBJ1-2|TRBD1|-|16
CASSYGQGATTYGYTF
TGTGCCAGCAGTTACGGGCAGGGGGCGACGACCTATGGCTACACCTTC
>TRBV28|TRBJ1-2|-|-|13
CASIHGTDYGYTF
TGTGCCAGCATCCACGGGACGGACTATGGCTACACCTTC
>TRBV28|TRBJ2-7|-|-|16
CASSSIGRRSSYEQYF
TGTGCCAGCAGTTCGATTGGGAGGAGGAGTTCCTACGAGCAGTACTTC
>TRBV2|TRBJ2-5|TRBD1|-|12
CASLGTGETQYF
TGTGCCAGCCTCGGGACAGGAGAGACCCAGTACTTC
>TRBV6-1|TRBJ2-7|-|-|14
CASSEGRSSYEQYF
TGTGCCAGCAGTGAAGGACGTTCCTCCTACGAGCAGTACTTC
>TRBV11-3|TRBJ2-1|TRBD2|once|16
CASSKGTSGTHNEQFF
TGTGCCAGCAGCAAAGGGACTAGCGGGACCCACAATGAGCAGTTCTTC
>TRBV11-2|TRBJ2-5|-|-|14
CASSLAWSQETQYF
TGTGCCAGCAGCTTAGCTTGGAGCCAAGAGACCCAGTACTTC
>TRBV4-1|TRBJ2-1|-|-|16
CASSQPDRDYYNEQFF
TGCGCCAGCAGCCAACCGGACAGAGATTACTACAATGAGCAGTTCTTC
>TRBV19|TRBJ2-5|-|-|13
CASSPNSQETQYF
TGTGCCAGTAGCCCTAACTCCCAAGAGACCCAGTACTTC
>TRBV7-9|TRBJ2-3|TRBD1|-|16
CASSWQQGSSTDTQYF
TGTGCCAGCAGCTGGCAACAGGGGTCTAGCACAGATACGCAGTATTTT
>TRBV5-8|TRBJ2-3|-|-|20
CASSRVLWSRQYTSTDTQYF
TGTGCCAGCAGCCGTGTACTCTGGAGCCGACAGTACACTAGCACAGATACGCAGTATTTT
>TRBV28|TRBJ1-2|-|few|13
CASTLGRNYGYTF
TGTGCCAGCACATTGGGCAGAAACTATGGCTACACCTTC
>TRBV6-1|TRBJ1-1|-|-|12
CASSLSGTEAFF
TGTGCCAGCAGTCTCAGTGGGACTGAAGCTTTCTTT
>TRBV18|TRBJ2-3|-|-|13
CASSLTPTDTQYF
TGTGCCAGCTCACTCACACCCACAGATACGCAGTATTTT
>TRBV28|TRBJ1-4|TRBD1|-|17
CASRPGQGLVISEKLFF
TGTGCCAGCAGACCGGGACAGGGCTTAGTGATAAGTGAAAAACTGTTTTTT
>TRBV7-9|TRBJ2-7|TRBD1|once|14
CASSHETGGNEQYF
TGTGCCAGCAGCCACGAGACAGGGGGCAACGAGCAGTACTTC
>TRBV19|TRBJ1-1|-|-|17
CASSIPPALLVNTEAFF
TGTGCCAGTAGTATCCCACCGGCACTCCTTGTCAACACTGAAGCTTTCTTT
>TRBV29-1|TRBJ1-2|TRBD1|-|13
CSVERQGLNGYTF
TGCAGCGTTGAAAGACAGGGCCTAAATGGCTACACCTTC
>TRBV6-6|TRBJ1-2|-|-|13
CASSYREEYGYTF
TGTGCCAGCAGTTACAGGGAGGAGTATGGCTACACCTTC